Below are 19 T cell receptor beta chains sequenced from a single sample in a study of shared clonotypes between healthy human individuals. Produced via immunoSEQ multiplex PCR; TCRdb's table is partial and in-frame only. The sample has about 180,000 clones; approximately 95% are singletons. The sequencing sample was made of naive CD4+ T cells sorted from blood. Subset described: CD45RA+ positively selected. The receptors originated from a woman aged 25 to 39 in good health.

The chain has TRBV4-1 and TRBJ2-7; TRBD2 might be the D (7 bases). The CDR3 extends over 19 amino acids. CDR1 and CDR2 from the germline V gene are MGHRA and YSYEKL. Trimming stripped 4 bases from V and 3 bases from J, with 28 bases between. DNA of the CDR3: TGCGCCAGCAGCCCCTACGGGGGGCGAAGCGGGGTTAGGCTCTACGAGCAGTACTTC. It translates to CASSPYGGRSGVRLYEQYF.

The chain is built from TRBV6-5 and TRBJ2-7; the D gene is possibly TRBD1 (5 bases). CDR1 and CDR2 from the germline V gene are MNHEY and SVGAGI. The CDR3 loop spans 14 amino acids. The V end was cut by 10 bases, the J end by 4 bases, with 20 bases between. The CDR3 here is CATLSPRAPYEQYF. In nucleotides, the CDR3 is TGTGCCACCTTATCCCCCAGGGCTCCTTACGAGCAGTACTTC.

A single count supports this clone. V usage is TRBV18 and J usage is TRBJ2-1, with D uncertain. This CDR3 has 17 residues. Per germline, CDR1 KGHSH and CDR2 LQKENI. Trimming took off 0 bases at V and 7 bases at J, with 19 bases between the two ends. This CDR3 reads CASSPPIGHIIGNEQFF. For the CDR3, the DNA is TGTGCCAGCTCACCACCGATAGGTCACATTATAGGGAATGAGCAGTTCTTC.

The J gene is TRBJ2-3, the V gene TRBV7-9, with 8 bases fitting TRBD2. In germline, CDR1 is SEHNR, CDR2 FQNEAQ (reference sequence). This CDR3 has 17 amino acids. The V and J ends lost 0 bases and 2 bases, in that order; junction bases with no gene match: 7. The CDR3 DNA follows: TGTGCCAGCAGCTTAGCCCCGGCTAGCGGGTACACAGATACGCAGTATTTT. Its translation is CASSLAPASGYTDTQYF.

The chain links TRBV21-1 to TRBJ2-1. TRBV21-1 is a listed pseudogene. This CDR3 has 14 amino acids. CDR3 protein: CASSKDGTNNEQFF. DNA for the CDR3: TGTGCCAGCAGCAAGGACGGGACGAACAATGAGCAGTTCTTC.

The DNA of the CDR3 is TGCGCCAGCAGCCCTGGGACAGGGACTTTGGAGCAGTACTTC. It specifies CASSPGTGTLEQYF. J is TRBJ2-7 and V is TRBV5-1, with 9 bases fitting TRBD1. The germline gives CDR1 SGHRS, CDR2 YFSETQ. The CDR3 contains 14 residues. The J segment lost 7 bases and the V segment lost 4 bases, leaving 9 bases of the junction unmatched.

V gene TRBV19 combines with J gene TRBJ2-3; D gene uncertain. The CDR3 totals 13 residues. Germline CDR1 is LNHDA and CDR2 is SQIVND (reference sequence). The V end lost 3 bases, the J end lost 1 base, and 5 bases lay between the germline ends. CDR3 sequence reads: CASSMLGTDTQYF. For the CDR3, the DNA is TGTGCCAGTAGTATGTTGGGCACAGATACGCAGTATTTT.

This clone occurred a few times. The genes are TRBV7-9 and TRBJ1-2; D ambiguous. The germline V gene has CDR1 SEHNR and CDR2 FQNEAQ (reference sequence). This CDR3 contains 10 residues. The V end was cut by 3 bases, the J end by 8 bases, with 4 bases between. CDR3 residues: CASSFGGYTF. CDR3 bases: TGTGCCAGCAGCTTCGGGGGCTACACCTTC.

This CDR3 is CASRSQGRWEQYF. As DNA, the CDR3 is TGTGCCAGCAGATCACAGGGGCGCTGGGAGCAGTACTTC. The chain couples TRBV7-9 to TRBJ2-7, with TRBD1 identical over 7 bases. This CDR3 has 13 residues. After removal of 6 bases from V and 7 bases from J, the junction contained 9 bases not matched to a gene. CDR1 is SEHNR, CDR2 FQNEAQ, per germline (reference sequence).

This chain links TRBV11-1 with TRBJ1-3; TRBD1 might be the D (6 bases). This CDR3 contains 13 residues. The germline V gene encodes CDR1 SGHAT and CDR2 FQDESV (reference sequence). Trimming took off 5 bases at V and 7 bases at J, with 12 bases between the two ends. The CDR3 protein is CASSLGQYNTIYF. The CDR3, as DNA: TGTGCCAGCAGCCTCGGACAGTACAACACCATATATTTT.

V is TRBV5-4 and J is TRBJ2-7, with 8 bases lining up with TRBD1. The CDR3 contains 17 residues. J gave up 1 base and V 0 bases, and 9 bases lay outside the gene matches. In germline, CDR1 is SGHNT, CDR2 YYREEE (reference sequence). CDR3 DNA: TGTGCCAGCAGCTTGGGGTTTTCGGGACAGGCATCCTACGAGCAGTACTTC. Translation gives CASSLGFSGQASYEQYF. The full variable domain, its missing parts supplied by reference TRBV5-4 and TRBJ2-7, is ETGVTQSPTHLIKTRGQQVTLRCSSQSGHNTVSWYQQALGQGPQFIFQYYREEENGRGNFPPRFSGLQFPNYSSELNVNALELDDSALYLCASSLGFSGQASYEQYFGPGTRLTVT.

The rearrangement links TRBV5-1 to TRBJ2-5; D is tentatively TRBD1 or TRBD2 (5 bases each). The DNA end is more similar to TRBJ2-7, so the J call may be wrong. The CDR3 length is 15 residues. Looked up from germline, CDR1 is SGHRS and CDR2 is YFSETQ. The CDR3: CASSWWDGSSYEQYF. DNA of the CDR3: TGCGCCAGCAGCTGGTGGGACGGTAGCTCCTACGAGCAGTACTTC.

The chain uses TRBV19 and TRBJ2-3; no clear D gene. From germline, CDR1 is LNHDA and CDR2 SQIVND (reference sequence). The CDR3 spans 14 residues. Trimming removed 6 bases from V and 5 bases from J, with 15 bases in between. The CDR3 nucleotides read TGTGCCAGTAGGTTCACGGACCGGCAAGATACGCAGTATTTT. It is translated as CASRFTDRQDTQYF. Supplemented by reference TRBV19 and TRBJ2-3, the full variable domain reads DGGITQSPKYLFRKEGQNVTLSCEQNLNHDAMYWYRQDPGQGLRLIYYSQIVNDFQKGDIAEGYSVSREKKESFPLTVTSAQKNPTAFYLCASRFTDRQDTQYFGPGTRLTVL.

The chain couples TRBV14 to TRBJ2-5; D perhaps matches TRBD2 (5 bases). This CDR3 contains 15 residues. Trimming cost V 4 bases and J 5 bases, with 17 bases left between them. Germline V lookup: CDR1 SGHDN, CDR2 FVKESK. The CDR3 loop is CASSLGEGKVETQYF. In nucleotides, the CDR3 is TGTGCCAGCAGCCTTGGAGAGGGAAAGGTCGAGACCCAGTACTTC.

This clone was seen only a few times. The rearrangement uses TRBV6-1 and TRBJ2-7, with 11 bases that match TRBD1. V was pared by 3 bases and J by 4 bases, with 8 bases of the junction left unmatched. This CDR3 spans 16 amino acids. The germline V gene encodes CDR1 MNHNS and CDR2 SASEGT. CDR3 amino acids: CASSDRPGQGEYEQYF. The CDR3 DNA reads TGTGCCAGCAGTGATAGACCGGGACAGGGGGAATACGAGCAGTACTTC.

The chain links TRBV27 to TRBJ2-7; 8 positions agree with TRBD1. The junction had 5 bases not matched to a gene; V was cut back by 2 bases and J by 5 bases. Germline CDR1 is MNHEY and CDR2 is SMNVEV (reference sequence). This CDR3 spans 14 amino acids. The CDR3 sequence: CASSLDRGSNEQYF. CDR3 nucleotides: TGTGCCAGCAGTTTAGACAGGGGTTCCAACGAGCAGTACTTC.

CDR3 protein: CASSQEDQGIGNTEAFF. The CDR3 DNA follows: TGCGCCAGCAGCCAAGAAGACCAGGGTATAGGGAACACTGAAGCTTTCTTT. J is TRBJ1-1 and V is TRBV4-1; possible D gene TRBD1, 5 bases. Germline V CDR1 and CDR2: MGHRA, YSYEKL. V was cut by 0 bases and J by 1 base, with 15 bases left in between. The CDR3 is made up of 17 amino acids.

This clone was picked up one time. The chain employs TRBV28 and TRBJ1-5, with 8 bases matching TRBD1. The CDR3 length is 13 residues. J lost 5 bases, V lost 6 bases, and 3 bases had no gene match. CDR1 and CDR2 (germline): MDHEN, SYDVKM. CDR3 bases: TGTGCCAGCAGAAGACAGGGGTATCAGCCCCAGCATTTT. The encoded protein is CASRRQGYQPQHF.

This chain connects TRBV10-2 to TRBJ2-2; 9 nucleotides line up with TRBD2. Losses at the gene ends were 6 bases for V and 3 bases for J; bases not matched to a gene: 5. Germline V CDR1 and CDR2: WSHSY, SAAADI. This CDR3 spans 15 amino acids. In nucleotides, the CDR3 is TGCGCCAGCAGGGTAGCGGGAGCGGACACCGGGGAGCTGTTTTTT. Translating gives CASRVAGADTGELFF.